The TCR beta chain described here comes from a study of graft-versus-host responses after intestinal transplantation (dated by TCRdb to the early 2020s). With regard to the full study: Multivisceral, liver-intestinal, or isolated intestinal transplants were received by the recipients. Every recipient was given anti-thymocyte globulin induction, then maintenance tacrolimus and steroids for 2 to 3 years. Donor T cell macrochimerism was defined as a peak of at least 4% donor T cells among recipient peripheral blood mononuclear cells. Bulk TCR-beta CDR3 sequencing was used to track graft-versus-host and host-versus-graft alloreactive T cell clones in the graft, circulation and bone marrow after intestinal transplantation. A cohort of around 25 intestinal transplant recipients, including one retransplant, was enrolled, and a few patients lacking pretransplant specimens were excluded. To identify alloreactive clones, pre-transplant mixed lymphocyte reaction products were sequenced and compared with unstimulated pre-transplant donor and recipient T cells. Rather than being sequenced by the commercial service, samples from a few later patients were sequenced in-house on an Illumina MiSeq and processed with MiXCR.

To isolate intraepithelial and lamina propria lymphocytes from graft specimens, dithiothreitol, EDTA incubations and collagenase D digestion were used. Bulk TCR-beta sequencing was performed on serial intestinal graft biopsy specimens collected as late as 600 days after transplant. To prepare the library, the immunoSEQ multiplex PCR assay was applied. For most patients, high-throughput TCR-beta CDR3 sequencing of genomic DNA was performed by Adaptive Biotechnologies. In the original analysis: TCR sequencing data for some 19 patients were retrieved from Adaptive's ImmunoSEQ software; a few other patients were processed with MiXCR and VDJtools. CDR3 nucleotide sequences shared between donor and recipient were removed because the origin of such sequences could not be assigned. To be classed as alloreactive, a clone needed at least 2-fold expansion over unstimulated cells and a minimum CFSE-low frequency of 0.002% (template counts) or 0.001% (read counts). A clone was considered mappable if detected in the sequenced pre-transplant spleen, lymph node, or MLR CFSE-low populations of the donor or recipient. The cumulative frequency of alloreactive clones was calculated as a percentage of all sequences, weighted by copy number. The clones in this table, taken by TCRdb from immuneACCESS, are in-frame only. Not every clone is retained; where verified, under half of the shortfall comes from an unresolved V gene, and the cause of the rest is unknown. V and J calls and clone size are copied from that table; D and trimming were computed from the DNA. This sample lists 10,000 or so clones; about 73% were detected once. The ten largest make up around 4.5% of the sample.

On the study overall, not on this receptor specifically: GvH clones were found in recipient bone marrow, and some of the GvH clones appeared earlier in ileal mucosa or blood, which is consistent with an intestinal mucosal origin. Peak levels of circulating GvH clones were associated with declines in HvG clones early after transplant. The relatively low number and heterogeneity of intestinal transplant patients limited the conclusions. In patients with donor T cell macrochimerism, the allografts had high GvH to HvG T cell clonal ratios.

Note on this clone: Its antigen has not been determined. No base quality values were provided; no much bigger clone lies one nucleotide off.

CDR1 is given as MNHEY and CDR2 as SMNVEV, both from the germline V gene (reference sequence). Measured from the cysteine to the phenylalanine, the CDR3 is 13 residues long. The kept DNA is CDR3 alone, 39 bases in frame from the first base. V was cut back by 2 bases and J by 4 bases, leaving a gap of 6 bases between them. This receptor was identified in a human patient who received an intestinal transplant, so some T cells may come from the graft donor. The chain joins TRBV27 to TRBJ1-5; no confident D gene assignment can be made. The sample in question was ileum tissue, obtained roughly 5 months after intestinal transplantation. CDR3 sequence: CASSLRENQPQHF. Here is the DNA: TGTGCCAGCAGTTTACGGGAGAATCAGCCCCAGCATTTT.